Sequencing of this TCR beta chain was carried out in a study of cytomegalovirus exposure and HLA in healthy donors. Overall study: HLA-typed donors were the source of approximately 85 million unique TCRs, which an early data release held. Study-level points and caveats: In a later analysis, TCR beta V- and J-gene trimming showed a link to a missense DCLRE1C variant.

Looked up from germline, CDR1 is MNHNS and CDR2 is SASEGT. The CDR3 sequence is 17 residues long. Trimming took off 2 bases at V and 5 bases at J, with 18 bases between the two ends. Although they were nominally healthy when sampled, donors likely had unrecorded immune exposures. Points on this clone: Its antigen is as yet unknown.

PCR used 60 Vbeta primers and 13 Jbeta primers. Per the original methods: About 12 million of the 80 million or so unique TCR beta chains counted in a later analysis were shared. TCRdb keeps only in-frame clones here, not all; method: immunoSEQ multiplex PCR. The DNA was the basis for D and trimming; V, J and clone size are from that table. The sample has around 170,000 clones, 80% seen once. The TCR originated in a woman in her fifties or sixties in good health and CMV-seropositive. V and J are TRBV6-1 and TRBJ1-4; D perhaps matches TRBD1 (5 bases). The sample taken for sequencing was PBMCs. The CDR3 spells CASSERWIEQANEKLFF. The DNA for the CDR3 is TGTGCCAGCAGTGAAAGGTGGATTGAACAGGCAAATGAAAAACTGTTTTTT.